The sample holds a few counts of the clone carrying this T cell receptor beta chain. Its antigen is still unknown. Arm-PCR of CDR3 regions with iRepertoire HTBI primers generated TCR beta libraries. A single record per CDR3 protein comes from TCRdb applying MiXCR to the multiplex PCR reads. The sample lists about 460,000 distinct CDR3 sequences; around 13% were seen once. Germline V CDR1 and CDR2: SEHNR, FQNEAQ (reference sequence). This CDR3 is built from 15 residues. Trimming shortened V by 2 bases and J by 1 base, and 9 bases separated the two germline ends. Time point reported: newly diagnosed GD, antithyroid drugs for less than 3 months. The TCR library used RNA extracted from PBMCs. All patients originated from an endocrinology department located in Xi'an, China. The entry originates in a study of regulatory T cells in long-lasting Graves disease. Findings and caveats of the study: Because few samples were included, accuracy may have been lower.

These data also formed part of another study, on T cells in Graves' hyperthyroidism and ophthalmopathy. From that report: Absent ophthalmopathy progression within 18 months defined stable Graves' hyperthyroidism.

The sequenced sample was peripheral blood mononuclear cells (PBMCs), obtained at new diagnosis, from a patient treated with antithyroid drugs. The V gene is TRBV7-9, the J gene TRBJ2-4, with D possibly being TRBD1 or TRBD2 (5 bases each). This sequence originates from a woman aged 45-65 years with Graves disease. As DNA, the CDR3 is TGTGCCAGCAGCTTACCCAGGGAGGCCAAAAACATTCAGTACTTC. This encodes CASSLPREAKNIQYF.